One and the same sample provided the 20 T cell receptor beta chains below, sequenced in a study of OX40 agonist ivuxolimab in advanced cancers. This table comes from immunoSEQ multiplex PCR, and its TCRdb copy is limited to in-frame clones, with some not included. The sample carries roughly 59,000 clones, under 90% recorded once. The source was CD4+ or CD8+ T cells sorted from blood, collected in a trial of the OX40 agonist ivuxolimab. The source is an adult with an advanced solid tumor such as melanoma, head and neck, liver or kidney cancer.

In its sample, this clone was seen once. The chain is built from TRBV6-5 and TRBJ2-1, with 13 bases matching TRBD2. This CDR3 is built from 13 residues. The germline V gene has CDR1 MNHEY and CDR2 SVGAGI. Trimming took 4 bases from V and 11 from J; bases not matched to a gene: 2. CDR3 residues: CASSWGLAGKQFF. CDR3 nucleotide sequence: TGTGCCAGCAGTTGGGGACTAGCGGGGAAGCAGTTCTTC.

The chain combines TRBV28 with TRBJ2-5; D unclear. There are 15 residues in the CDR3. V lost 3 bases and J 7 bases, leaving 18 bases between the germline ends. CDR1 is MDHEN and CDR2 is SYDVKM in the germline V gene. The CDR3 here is CASSFNRVTASTQYF. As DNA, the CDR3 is TGTGCCAGCAGTTTTAATCGGGTAACTGCCTCGACCCAGTACTTC.

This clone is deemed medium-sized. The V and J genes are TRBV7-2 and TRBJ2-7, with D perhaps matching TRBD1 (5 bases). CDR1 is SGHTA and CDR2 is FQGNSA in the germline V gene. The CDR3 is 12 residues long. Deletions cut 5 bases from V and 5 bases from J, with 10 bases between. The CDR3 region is CASSLRVDEQYF. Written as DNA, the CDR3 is TGTGCCAGCAGCCTCAGGGTGGACGAGCAGTACTTC.

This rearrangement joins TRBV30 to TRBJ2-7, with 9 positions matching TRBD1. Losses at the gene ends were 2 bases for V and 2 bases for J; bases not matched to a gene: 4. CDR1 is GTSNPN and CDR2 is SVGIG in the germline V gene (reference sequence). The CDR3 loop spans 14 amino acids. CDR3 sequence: CAWSTGGVPYEQYF. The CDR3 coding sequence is TGTGCCTGGAGTACAGGGGGCGTTCCCTACGAGCAGTACTTC.

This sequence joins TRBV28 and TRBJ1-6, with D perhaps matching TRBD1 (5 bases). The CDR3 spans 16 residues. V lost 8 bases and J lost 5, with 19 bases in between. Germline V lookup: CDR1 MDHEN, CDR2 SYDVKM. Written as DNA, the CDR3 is TGTGCCAGCGAAAATACGGGACGAACAAATAATTCACCCCTCCACTTT. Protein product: CASENTGRTNNSPLHF.

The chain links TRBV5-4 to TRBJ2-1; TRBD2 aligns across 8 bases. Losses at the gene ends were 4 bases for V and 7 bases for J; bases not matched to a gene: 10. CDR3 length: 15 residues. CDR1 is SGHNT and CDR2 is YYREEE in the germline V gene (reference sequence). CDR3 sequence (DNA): TGTGCCAGCAGCCTCCGGATAGCGGGAAGGAATGAGCAGTTCTTC. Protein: CASSLRIAGRNEQFF.

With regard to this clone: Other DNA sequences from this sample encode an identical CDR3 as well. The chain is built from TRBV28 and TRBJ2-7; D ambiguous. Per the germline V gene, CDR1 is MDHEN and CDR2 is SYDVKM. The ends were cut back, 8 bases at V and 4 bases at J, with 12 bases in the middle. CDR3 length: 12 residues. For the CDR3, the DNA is TGTGCCAGCGGCCTTGTGGGGTACGAGCAGTACTTC. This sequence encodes CASGLVGYEQYF.

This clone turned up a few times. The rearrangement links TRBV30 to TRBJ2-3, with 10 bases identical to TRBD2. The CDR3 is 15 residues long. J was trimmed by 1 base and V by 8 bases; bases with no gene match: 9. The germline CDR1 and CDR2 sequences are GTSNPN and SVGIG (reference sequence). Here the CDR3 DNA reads TGTGCCCTCAACCCGGGGACTAGCGGCACAGATACGCAGTATTTT. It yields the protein CALNPGTSGTDTQYF.

The CDR3 DNA follows: TGTGCCAGCAGCGTACTCCGGGACAGGCCAAACATTCAGTACTTC. This gives the protein CASSVLRDRPNIQYF. The genes are TRBV5-4 and TRBJ2-4; the match to TRBD1 covers 8 bases. This CDR3 has 15 residues. Per the germline V gene, CDR1 is SGHNT and CDR2 is YYREEE (reference sequence). After removal of 4 bases from V and 6 bases from J, the junction contained 9 bases not matched to a gene. Full variable domain (missing parts from reference TRBV5-4 and TRBJ2-4): ETGVTQSPTHLIKTRGQQVTLRCSSQSGHNTVSWYQQALGQGPQFIFQYYREEENGRGNFPPRFSGLQFPNYSSELNVNALELDDSALYLCASSVLRDRPNIQYFGAGTRLSVL.

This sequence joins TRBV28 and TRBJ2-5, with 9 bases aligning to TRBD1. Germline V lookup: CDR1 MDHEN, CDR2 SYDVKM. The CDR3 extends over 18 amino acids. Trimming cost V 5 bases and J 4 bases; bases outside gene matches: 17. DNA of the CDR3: TGTGCCAGCAGTCACCTGACAGGGGGAAGAGGGTCGGGAGAGACCCAGTACTTC. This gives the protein CASSHLTGGRGSGETQYF.

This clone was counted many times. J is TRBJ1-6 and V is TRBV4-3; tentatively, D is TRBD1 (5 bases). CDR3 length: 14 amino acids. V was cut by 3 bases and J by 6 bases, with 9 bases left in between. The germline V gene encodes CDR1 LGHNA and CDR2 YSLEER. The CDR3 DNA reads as TGCGCCAGCAGCCAGGGGGGGTCTAATTCACCCCTCCACTTT. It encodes CASSQGGSNSPLHF.

In DNA form, the CDR3 reads TGTGCCAGCAGCTTGACTAGCGGAGACAATGAGCAGTTCTTC. As protein: CASSLTSGDNEQFF. The chain carries TRBV5-6 and TRBJ2-1; 8 bases line up with TRBD2. The CDR3 is 14 residues long. Trimming cost V 1 base and J 5 bases; bases outside gene matches: 2. CDR1 is SGHDT, CDR2 YYEEEE, per germline.

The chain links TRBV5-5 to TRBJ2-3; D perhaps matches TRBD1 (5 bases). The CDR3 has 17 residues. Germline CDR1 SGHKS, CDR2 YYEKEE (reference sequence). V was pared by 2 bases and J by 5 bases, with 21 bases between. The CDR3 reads CASSFSWTPKWGDTQYF. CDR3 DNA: TGTGCCAGCAGCTTCTCCTGGACACCTAAATGGGGAGATACGCAGTATTTT.

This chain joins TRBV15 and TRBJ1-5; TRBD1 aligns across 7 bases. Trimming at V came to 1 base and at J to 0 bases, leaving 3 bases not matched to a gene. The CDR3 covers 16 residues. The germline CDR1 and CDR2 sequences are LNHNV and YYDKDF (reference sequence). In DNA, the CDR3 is TGTGCCACCAGCAGAGGGACAGGAGGTAGCAATCAGCCCCAGCATTTT. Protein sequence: CATSRGTGGSNQPQHF.

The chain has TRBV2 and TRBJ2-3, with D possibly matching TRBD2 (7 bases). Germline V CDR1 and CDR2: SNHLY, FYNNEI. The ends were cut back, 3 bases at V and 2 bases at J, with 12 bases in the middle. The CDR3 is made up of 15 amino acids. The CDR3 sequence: CASSDAGASTDTQYF. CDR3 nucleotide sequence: TGTGCCAGCAGTGACGCGGGGGCCTCCACAGATACGCAGTATTTT.

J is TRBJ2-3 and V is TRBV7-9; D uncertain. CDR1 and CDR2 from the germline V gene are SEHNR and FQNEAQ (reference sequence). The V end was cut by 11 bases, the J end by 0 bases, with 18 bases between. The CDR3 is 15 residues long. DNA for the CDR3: TGTGCCTTCCAACTCCCACAGATGAGCACAGATACGCAGTATTTT. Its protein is CAFQLPQMSTDTQYF.

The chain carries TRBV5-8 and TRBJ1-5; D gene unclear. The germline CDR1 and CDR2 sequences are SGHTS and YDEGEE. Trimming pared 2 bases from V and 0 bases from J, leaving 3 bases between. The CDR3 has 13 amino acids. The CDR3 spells CASSFSSNQPQHF. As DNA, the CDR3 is TGTGCCAGCAGCTTTAGTAGCAATCAGCCCCAGCATTTT.

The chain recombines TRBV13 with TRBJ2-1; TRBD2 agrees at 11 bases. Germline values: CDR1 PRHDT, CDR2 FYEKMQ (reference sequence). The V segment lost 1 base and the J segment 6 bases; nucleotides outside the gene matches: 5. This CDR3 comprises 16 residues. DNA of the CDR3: TGTGCCAGCAGCTTAGCTAGCGGGAGGATGAGCAATGAGCAGTTCTTC. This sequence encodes CASSLASGRMSNEQFF.

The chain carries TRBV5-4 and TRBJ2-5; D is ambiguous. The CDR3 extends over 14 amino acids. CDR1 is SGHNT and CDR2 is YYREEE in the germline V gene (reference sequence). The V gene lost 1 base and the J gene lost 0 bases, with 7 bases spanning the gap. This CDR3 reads CASSLIGNQETQYF. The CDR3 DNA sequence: TGTGCCAGCAGCTTGATCGGAAACCAAGAGACCCAGTACTTC.

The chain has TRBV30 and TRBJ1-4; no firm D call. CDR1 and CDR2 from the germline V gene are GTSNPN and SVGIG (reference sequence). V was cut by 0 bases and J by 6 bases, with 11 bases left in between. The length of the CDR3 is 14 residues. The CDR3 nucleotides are TGTGCCTGGAGTGTACAAAGACTTCATGAAAAACTGTTTTTT. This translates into CAWSVQRLHEKLFF.